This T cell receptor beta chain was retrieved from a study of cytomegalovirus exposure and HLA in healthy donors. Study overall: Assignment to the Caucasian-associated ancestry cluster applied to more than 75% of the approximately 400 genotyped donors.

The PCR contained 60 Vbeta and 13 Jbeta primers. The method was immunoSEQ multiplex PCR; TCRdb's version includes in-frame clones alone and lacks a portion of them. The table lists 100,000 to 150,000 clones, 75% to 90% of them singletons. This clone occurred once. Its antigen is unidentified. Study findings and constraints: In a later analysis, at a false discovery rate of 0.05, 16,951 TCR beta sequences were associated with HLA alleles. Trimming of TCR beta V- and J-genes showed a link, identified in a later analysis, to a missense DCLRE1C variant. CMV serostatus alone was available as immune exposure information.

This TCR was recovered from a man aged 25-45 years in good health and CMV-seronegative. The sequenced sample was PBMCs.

CDR3 sequence reads: CASSGPHPGQGTDTQYF. CDR3 coding DNA: TGTGCCAGCAGTGGGCCCCACCCGGGACAGGGCACAGATACGCAGTATTTT. The chain uses TRBV2 and TRBJ2-3, with TRBD1 identical over 8 bases. The V gene's germline CDR1 is SNHLY and CDR2 FYNNEI. This CDR3 region has 17 residues. The V gene end was trimmed by 4 bases and the J gene end by 1 base; junction bases not matched to a gene: 10.